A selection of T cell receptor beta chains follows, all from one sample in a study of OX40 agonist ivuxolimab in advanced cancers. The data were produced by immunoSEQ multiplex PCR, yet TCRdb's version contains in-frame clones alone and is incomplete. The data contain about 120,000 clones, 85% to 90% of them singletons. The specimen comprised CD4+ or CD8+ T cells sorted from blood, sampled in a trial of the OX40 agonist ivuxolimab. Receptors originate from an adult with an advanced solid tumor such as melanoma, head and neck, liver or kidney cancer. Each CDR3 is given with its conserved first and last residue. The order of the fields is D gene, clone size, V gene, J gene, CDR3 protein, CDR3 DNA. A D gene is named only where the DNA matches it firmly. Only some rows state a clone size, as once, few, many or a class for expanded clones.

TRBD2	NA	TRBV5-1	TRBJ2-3	CASSSSGGATDTQYF	TGCGCCAGCAGCTCAAGCGGGGGGGCCACAGATACGCAGTATTTT
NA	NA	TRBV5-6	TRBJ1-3	CASSLVGRGPSSGNTIYF	TGTGCCAGCAGCTTGGTGGGTCGGGGGCCAAGCTCTGGAAACACCATATATTTT
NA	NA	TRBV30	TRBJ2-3	CAWNRAHADTQYF	TGTGCCTGGAACCGGGCCCACGCAGATACGCAGTATTTT
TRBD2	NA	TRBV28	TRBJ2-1	CASSLSSGGARRLF	TGTGCCAGCAGTTTATCTAGCGGGGGGGCCCGTCGCCTCTTC
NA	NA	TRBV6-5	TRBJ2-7	CASSRIYEQYF	TGTGCCAGCAGTCGTATCTACGAGCAGTACTTC
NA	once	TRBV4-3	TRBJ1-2	CASSQEGRDYGYTF	TGCGCCAGCAGCCAAGAGGGGAGGGACTATGGCTACACCTTC
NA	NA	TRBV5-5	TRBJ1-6	CASRSGTPPMYNSPLHF	TGTGCCAGCAGGTCTGGGACACCGCCTATGTACAATTCACCCCTCCACTTT
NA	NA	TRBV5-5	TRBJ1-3	CASSPGSGNTIYF	TGTGCCAGCAGCCCCGGCTCTGGAAACACCATATATTTT
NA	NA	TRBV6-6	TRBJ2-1	CASSQTGPAGEQFF	TGTGCCAGCAGTCAGACTGGGCCCGCGGGGGAGCAGTTCTTC
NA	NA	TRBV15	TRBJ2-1	CATSRDQGIRNEQFF	TGTGCCACCAGCAGAGATCAGGGAATTAGAAATGAGCAGTTCTTC
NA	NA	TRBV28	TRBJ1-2	CASSPAQITYGYTF	TGTGCCAGCAGTCCAGCACAGATAACCTATGGCTACACCTTC
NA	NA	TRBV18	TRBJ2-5	CASSPFEDLETQYF	TGTGCCAGCTCACCATTCGAGGACCTAGAGACCCAGTACTTC
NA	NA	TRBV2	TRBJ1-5	CASSEMVSNQPQHF	TGTGCCAGCAGTGAAATGGTTAGCAATCAGCCCCAGCATTTT
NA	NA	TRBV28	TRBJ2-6	CASSLYMLTGANVLTF	TGTGCCAGCAGTTTATACATGCTCACTGGGGCCAACGTCCTGACTTTC
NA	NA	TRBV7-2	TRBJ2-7	CASSPAYEQYF	TGTGCCAGCAGCCCCGCCTACGAGCAGTACTTC
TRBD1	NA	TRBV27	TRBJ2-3	CASSLGQGGGTDTQYF	TGTGCCAGCAGTTTAGGACAGGGTGGGGGCACAGATACGCAGTATTTT
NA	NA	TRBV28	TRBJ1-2	CASRTSFFADYTF	TGTGCCAGCAGGACCTCCTTCTTCGCGGACTACACCTTC
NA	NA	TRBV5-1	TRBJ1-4	CASSSRGGREEKLFF	TGCGCCAGCAGCTCCCGGGGGGGAAGGGAAGAGAAACTGTTTTTT
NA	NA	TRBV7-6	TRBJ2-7	CASSFRHEQYF	TGTGCCAGCAGCTTCCGTCACGAGCAGTACTTC
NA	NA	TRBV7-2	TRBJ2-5	CASSLGGASETQYF	TGTGCCAGCAGCTTAGGAGGGGCCTCCGAGACCCAGTACTTC
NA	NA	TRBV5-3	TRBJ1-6	CARSFDERQVGNSPLHF	TGTGCCAGAAGCTTCGACGAAAGACAGGTGGGTAATTCACCCCTCCACTTT
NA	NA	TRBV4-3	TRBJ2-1	CASSQDQGQYNEQFF	TGCGCCAGCAGCCAAGATCAGGGGCAGTACAATGAGCAGTTCTTC
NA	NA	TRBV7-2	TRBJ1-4	CASSLDWATKANEKLFF	TGTGCCAGCAGCTTAGATTGGGCGACGAAAGCTAATGAAAAACTGTTTTTT
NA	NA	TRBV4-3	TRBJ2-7	CASSHRTGGLGEQYF	TGCGCCAGCAGCCACCGCACCGGGGGCCTGGGAGAGCAGTACTTC
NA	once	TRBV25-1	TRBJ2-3	CASSENLDTQYF	TGTGCCAGCAGTGAAAATTTAGATACGCAGTATTTT
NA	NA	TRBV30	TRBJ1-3	CAWSVLTAGISGNTIYF	TGTGCCTGGAGTGTTTTGACGGCAGGAATCTCTGGAAACACCATATATTTT
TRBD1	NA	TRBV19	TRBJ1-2	CASSGTGGTYGYTF	TGTGCCAGTTCCGGGACAGGGGGGACCTATGGCTACACCTTC
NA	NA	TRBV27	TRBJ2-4	CASSRTTDSFAKNIQYF	TGTGCCAGCAGCCGGACGACAGACTCCTTCGCCAAAAACATTCAGTACTTC
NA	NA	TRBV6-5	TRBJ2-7	CASSYSHSYEQYF	TGTGCCAGCAGTTACTCACACTCCTACGAGCAGTACTTC
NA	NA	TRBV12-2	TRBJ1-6	CASRLVRGVCMYSPLHF	TGTGCAAGTCGCTTAGTCAGGGGGGTTTGTATGTATTCACCCCTCCACTTT
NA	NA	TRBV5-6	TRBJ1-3	CASSRVSSGNTIYF	TGTGCCAGCAGCCGGGTCAGCTCTGGAAACACCATATATTTT
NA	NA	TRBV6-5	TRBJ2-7	CASRSGGFVYEQYF	TGTGCCAGCCGGTCGGGGGGCTTCGTCTACGAGCAGTACTTC
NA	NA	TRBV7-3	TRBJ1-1	CASSPGQNTEAFF	TGTGCCAGCAGCCCCGGACAGAACACTGAAGCTTTCTTT
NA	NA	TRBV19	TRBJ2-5	CASSDSLRWETQYF	TGTGCCAGTAGCGATTCCCTAAGGTGGGAGACCCAGTACTTC
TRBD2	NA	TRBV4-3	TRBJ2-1	CASSPQRAGNEQFF	TGCGCCAGCAGCCCCCAGCGAGCGGGAAATGAGCAGTTCTTC
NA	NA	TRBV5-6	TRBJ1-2	CASSLPGGNYGYTF	TGTGCCAGCAGCTTGCCCGGGGGGAACTATGGCTACACCTTC
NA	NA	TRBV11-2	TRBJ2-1	CASSLDQGEQFF	TGTGCCAGCAGCTTAGATCAAGGTGAGCAGTTCTTC
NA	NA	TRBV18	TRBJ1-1	CASSPVWARGTEAFF	TGTGCCAGCTCACCGGTATGGGCGCGGGGCACTGAAGCTTTCTTT
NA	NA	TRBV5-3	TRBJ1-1	CARSPDRSWDFCLVPPVAFF	TGTGCCAGAAGCCCCGACAGGAGTTGGGACTTTTGTCTCGTCCCCCCGGTAGCTTTCTTT
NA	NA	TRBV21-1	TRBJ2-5	CASSPGSQETQYF	TGTGCCAGCAGCCCCGGGAGTCAAGAGACCCAGTACTTC
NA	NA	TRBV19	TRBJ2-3	CASSIGANTDTQYF	TGTGCCAGTAGTATCGGGGCTAACACAGATACGCAGTATTTT
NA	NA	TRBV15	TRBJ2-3	CATSRDTDTQYF	TGTGCCACCAGCAGAGACACAGATACGCAGTATTTT
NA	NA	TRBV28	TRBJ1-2	CASSFSGAGYGYTF	TGTGCCAGCAGTTTTAGTGGGGCTGGCTATGGCTACACCTTC
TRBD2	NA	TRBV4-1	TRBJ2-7	CASSQDSGGGVEQYF	TGCGCCAGCAGCCAAGATTCCGGCGGGGGTGTCGAGCAGTACTTC
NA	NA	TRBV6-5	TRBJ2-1	CASTTRGAPDEQFF	TGTGCCAGCACTACCCGGGGGGCCCCGGATGAGCAGTTCTTC
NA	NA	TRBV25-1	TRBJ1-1	CASSETRMLDGEAFF	TGTGCCAGCAGTGAAACTCGGATGTTGGATGGTGAAGCTTTCTTT
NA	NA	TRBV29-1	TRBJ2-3	CSAHGQITDTQYF	TGCAGCGCCCATGGACAGATCACAGATACGCAGTATTTT
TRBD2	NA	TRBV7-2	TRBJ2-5	CASSSGLVSETQYF	TGTGCCAGCAGCTCGGGACTAGTTAGCGAGACCCAGTACTTC
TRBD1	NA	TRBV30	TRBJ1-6	CACRQVQGVGSPLHF	TGTGCCTGCAGACAGGTCCAGGGGGTGGGGTCACCCCTCCACTTT
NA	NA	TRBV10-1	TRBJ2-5	CASSSGLETQYF	TGCGCCAGCTCAAGTGGACTAGAGACCCAGTACTTC